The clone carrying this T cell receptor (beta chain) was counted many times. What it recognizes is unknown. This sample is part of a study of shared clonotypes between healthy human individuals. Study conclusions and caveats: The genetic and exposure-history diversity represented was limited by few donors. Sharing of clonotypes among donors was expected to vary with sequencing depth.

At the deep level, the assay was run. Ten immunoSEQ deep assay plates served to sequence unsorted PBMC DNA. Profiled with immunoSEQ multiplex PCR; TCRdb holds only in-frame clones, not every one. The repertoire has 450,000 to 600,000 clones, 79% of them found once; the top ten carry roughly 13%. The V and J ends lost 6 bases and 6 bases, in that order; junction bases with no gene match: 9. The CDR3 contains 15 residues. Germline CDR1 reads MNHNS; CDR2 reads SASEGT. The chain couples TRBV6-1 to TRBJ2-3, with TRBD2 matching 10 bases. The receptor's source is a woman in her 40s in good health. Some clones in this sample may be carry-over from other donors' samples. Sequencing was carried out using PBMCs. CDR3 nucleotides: TGTGCCAGCAGCTCACTAGCGGGACGGTTGGATACGCAGTATTTT. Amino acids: CASSSLAGRLDTQYF.